The 21 T cell receptor beta chains reported below all come from one sample, sequenced in a study of human CD8 memory T cell subsets. UMI-labeled 5' RACE was used, and it produced the TCR beta libraries. TCRdb re-called the 5' RACE reads and catalogs CDR3 proteins one per entry, DNA excluded. The sample's table shows 9,000 to 13,000 distinct CDR3 sequences. Sequenced sample: CD8+ stem-like memory T cells (TSCM and TCM) sorted from PBMCs. Regarding subset: stem-like memory CD8 T cells (TSTEM), CCR7+ PD-1- TIGIT-. The receptor source for this set is a human donor in good health.

The chain recombines TRBV25-1 with TRBJ2-2. CDR3 length: 13 amino acids. Germline V gene lookup returns CDR1 MGHDK and CDR2 SYGVNS. CDR3 sequence: CASSESFAGELFF.

V and J are TRBV10-1 and TRBJ1-5; TCRdb's D call, TRBD1, is unchecked because there is no DNA. This CDR3 comprises 14 residues. Germline-derived CDR1 and CDR2 are WNHNN and SYGVQD (reference sequence). The CDR3 is CAGHRGPNLQPQHF.

The chain joins TRBV7-6 to TRBJ2-2; the D gene TCRdb calls, TRBD1, cannot be checked with no DNA. CDR3 length equals 14 residues. CDR1 SGHVS and CDR2 FNYEAQ come from the germline V gene. This CDR3 is CASSPGGNTGELFF.

V and J are TRBV5-6 and TRBJ1-5. CDR1 is SGHDT and CDR2 is YYEEEE in the germline V gene. CDR3 length: 15 residues. Here the CDR3 reads CASSLATVSNQPQHF.

The CDR3: CASRREGLAGFGQYF. This chain joins TRBV11-2 and TRBJ2-7; the TCRdb call, TRBD2, lacks DNA for checking. Germline-derived CDR1 and CDR2 are SGHAT and FQNNGV. This CDR3 spans 15 amino acids. Complete variable domain (other parts from reference TRBV11-2 and TRBJ2-7): EAGVAQSPRYKIIEKRQSVAFWCNPISGHATLYWYQQILGQGPKLLIQFQNNGVVDDSQLPKDRFSAERLKGVDSTLKIQPAKLEDSAVYLCASRREGLAGFGQYFGPGTRLTVT.

The gene calls are TRBV11-2 and TRBJ2-2; TCRdb outputs TRBD1, but without DNA this stays unchecked. This CDR3 comprises 17 residues. Germline-derived CDR1 and CDR2 are SGHAT and FQNNGV. The chain's CDR3 is CASNPGRGALNTGELFF.

The V call is TRBV24-1, the J call TRBJ2-2. Germline loops: CDR1 KGHDR, CDR2 SFDVKD. This CDR3 is built from 15 residues. CDR3 residues: CATSDFALNTGELFF.

The V gene is TRBV6-5, the J gene TRBJ2-3. Germline values: CDR1 MNHEY, CDR2 SVGAGI. The CDR3 has 15 residues. CDR3: CASSYKPTSTDTQYF.

The chain has TRBV7-8 and TRBJ1-2; the TCRdb D gene call, TRBD1, has no DNA to confirm it. The length of the CDR3 is 17 residues. CDR1 is SGHVS and CDR2 is FQNEAQ in the germline V gene. The CDR3 reads CASSLTGQGFMNYGYTF. Supplemented by reference TRBV7-8 and TRBJ1-2, the full variable domain reads GAGVSQSPRYKVAKRGQDVALRCDPISGHVSLFWYQQALGQGPEFLTYFQNEAQLDKSGLPSDRFFAERPEGSVSTLKIQRTQQEDSAVYLCASSLTGQGFMNYGYTFGSGTRLTVV.

The chain uses TRBV7-9 and TRBJ2-3; TCRdb's D call of TRBD2 is untestable without DNA. The length of the CDR3 is 13 residues. Germline CDR1 reads SEHNR; CDR2 reads FQNEAQ (reference sequence). The CDR3 here is CASSLWREDTQYF. Drawing the rest from reference TRBV7-9 and TRBJ2-3, the complete variable domain is DTGVSQNPRHKITKRGQNVTFRCDPISEHNRLYWYRQTLGQGPEFLTYFQNEAQLEKSRLLSDRFSAERPKGSFSTLEIQRTEQGDSAMYLCASSLWREDTQYFGPGTRLTVL.

The gene calls are TRBV12-3 or TRBV12-4 and TRBJ1-1; TCRdb gives TRBD1 as the D gene, but with no DNA this cannot be confirmed. The CDR3 totals 11 residues. CDR3 loop: CATDPQGEAFF.

This clonotype is labeled medium-sized based on frequency. The rearrangement links TRBV11-3 to TRBJ1-6; TCRdb's D call, TRBD1, is unchecked because there is no DNA. Germline assignment: CDR1 SGHNT and CDR2 YENEEA. There are 15 residues in the CDR3. CDR3 protein: CASSSMTGRNSPLHF.

The gene calls are TRBV13 and TRBJ2-7; the D call from TCRdb, TRBD1, cannot be confirmed without DNA. The CDR3 contains 14 residues. CDR1 and CDR2 (germline): PRHDT, FYEKMQ (reference sequence). CDR3 in amino acids: CASSLQGRVYEQYF.

The genes are TRBV27 and TRBJ2-5; TCRdb proposes TRBD1, but this gene call is untestable without DNA. From germline, CDR1 is MNHEY and CDR2 SMNVEV (reference sequence). This CDR3 contains 16 residues. Here the CDR3 reads CASSDEKGAPQETQYF.

The chain links TRBV10-1 to TRBJ2-7; absent DNA, TCRdb's TRBD1 call cannot be checked. Germline CDR1 is WNHNN and CDR2 is SYGVQD (reference sequence). This CDR3 spans 13 amino acids. The CDR3 sequence is CASRWDREDEQYF.

The gene calls are TRBV6-2 or TRBV6-3 and TRBJ2-2. The CDR3 contains 11 residues. Per the germline V gene, CDR1 is MNHEY and CDR2 is SVGEGT. CDR3 loop: CASSPDGELFF.

This chain's CDR3 is CASRGSEETQYF. The chain is built from TRBV5-1 and TRBJ2-5; TCRdb's D gene call, TRBD2, goes unchecked for lack of DNA. CDR3 length: 12 residues. Germline assignment: CDR1 SGHRS and CDR2 YFSETQ.

J is TRBJ2-7 and V is TRBV3-1; TCRdb selects TRBD1, and the lack of DNA leaves this call unchecked. This CDR3 is built from 13 residues. The germline CDR1 and CDR2 sequences are LGHDT and YNNKEL (reference sequence). The CDR3 sequence: CASSQDTGYEQYF.

The rearrangement links TRBV28 to TRBJ1-5. The CDR3 consists of 14 residues. Germline-derived CDR1 and CDR2 are MDHEN and SYDVKM. This CDR3 is CASSLETYNQPQHF.

This clonotype is labeled medium-sized (0.01 to 0.1%) based on frequency. The chain employs TRBV29-1 and TRBJ1-1; TCRdb selects TRBD1, and the lack of DNA leaves this call unchecked. The CDR3 has 14 amino acids. Germline V gene lookup returns CDR1 SQVTM and CDR2 ANQGSEA. The CDR3 reads CSVAPQGVETEAFF. The full variable domain, completed using reference TRBV29-1 and TRBJ1-1, is SAVISQKPSRDICQRGTSLTIQCQVDSQVTMMFWYRQQPGQSLTLIATANQGSEATYESGFVIDKFPISRPNLTFSTLTVSNMSPEDSSIYLCSVAPQGVETEAFFGQGTRLTVV.

CDR3 residues: CASRGREFDEQYF. This chain uses TRBV12-3 or TRBV12-4 with TRBJ2-7; TCRdb names TRBD2, which stays unverified in the absence of DNA. The CDR3 sequence is 13 residues long.